This T cell receptor (beta chain) was documented in a study of cytomegalovirus exposure and HLA in healthy donors. With regard to this clone: Its antigen is currently unknown.

The CDR3 is 12 amino acids. Between the trimmed V and J ends, which lost 6 bases and 7 bases, there was a span of 12 bases. Germline CDR1 reads MNHNS; CDR2 reads SASEGT. Repertoires were generated with immunoSEQ multiplex PCR, while TCRdb's copy carries only in-frame clones and drops some. Counted here are roughly 120,000 clones, about 82% occurring once; the ten biggest clones make up roughly 5.3%. General study results and limits: The tendency of first-cohort TCR clusters to co-occur in the 120 or so validation repertoires was the finding of a later analysis. Many donors carried some public TCRs, although rarity characterized most TCR sequences. Diagnosis of cytomegalovirus status made by the classifier reportedly showed high specificity and sensitivity. A list of approximately 150 TCR beta chains associated with cytomegalovirus was given.

This TCR was recovered from a man in his late teens or twenties in good health and CMV-seronegative. The sample comprised PBMCs. The chain recombines TRBV6-1 with TRBJ1-2; D not resolved. The CDR3 DNA reads TGTGCCAGCAGGCGGGAGATGGGTGGCTACACCTTC. It codes for CASRREMGGYTF.